The 22 T cell receptor beta chains below come from one sample, sequenced in a study of Tregs in tolerant kidney transplant recipients. Here immunoSEQ multiplex PCR was the method, and the copy in TCRdb shows in-frame clones only, minus some. The sample consists of approximately 60,000 clones, 98% of them appearing once. Sequencing was performed on Tregs from blood, taken before the transplant. Receptors originate from a human donor who received a combined kidney and bone marrow transplant.

The rearrangement joins TRBV11-2 to TRBJ2-7; no clear D gene. With 0 bases removed from V and 0 bases from J, the gap between germline ends came to 9 bases. This CDR3 comprises 15 residues. Germline assignment: CDR1 SGHAT and CDR2 FQNNGV. CDR3 DNA sequence: TGTGCCAGCAGCTTAGATCGTAGCTACTCCTACGAGCAGTACTTC. Protein sequence: CASSLDRSYSYEQYF.

The gene calls are TRBV2 and TRBJ1-3, with D hard to call. The V end lost 7 bases, the J end lost 0 bases, and 22 bases lay between the germline ends. The CDR3 spans 18 residues. Per germline, CDR1 SNHLY and CDR2 FYNNEI. The CDR3 protein is CASTPPRQQPISGNTIYF. In DNA form, the CDR3 reads TGTGCCAGCACACCCCCCCGGCAACAGCCGATCTCTGGAAACACCATATATTTT.

This rearrangement joins TRBV19 to TRBJ2-1, with unresolved D. V gave up 3 bases and J gave up 4 bases, with 16 bases separating them. This CDR3 is 16 amino acids long. In germline, CDR1 is LNHDA, CDR2 SQIVND (reference sequence). In DNA, the CDR3 is TGTGCCAGTAGTATTAGGTCGTGGGCCCCTTACAATGAGCAGTTCTTC. Its translation is CASSIRSWAPYNEQFF.

The CDR3 here is CASSYSRGGYNEQFF. CDR3 sequence (DNA): TGTGCCAGCAGTTACTCTCGGGGGGGGTACAATGAGCAGTTCTTC. This chain joins TRBV6-5 and TRBJ2-1, with 8 positions matching TRBD2. CDR1 and CDR2 from the germline V gene are MNHEY and SVGAGI. This CDR3 is 15 amino acids long. Trimming removed 0 bases from V and 4 bases from J; junction bases left unmatched: 2.

The CDR3 DNA follows: TGTGCCAGCAGCCCGCGGCCGGCGGGGGGAATTGAAAAACTGTTTTTT. Its protein is CASSPRPAGGIEKLFF. V usage is TRBV7-8 and J usage is TRBJ1-4, with D maybe TRBD1 (5 bases). The V gene lost 5 bases and the J gene lost 7 bases, with 20 bases spanning the gap. Germline CDR1 and CDR2: SGHVS and FQNEAQ. This CDR3 is 16 amino acids long.

The chain couples TRBV19 to TRBJ1-5; D is ambiguous. The CDR3 totals 13 residues. V was cut by 5 bases and J by 1 base, with 6 bases left in between. Germline assignment: CDR1 LNHDA and CDR2 SQIVND (reference sequence). The CDR3 bases are TGTGCCAGTAGTGATCAGAGCAATCAGCCCCAGCATTTT. It encodes CASSDQSNQPQHF.

The chain links TRBV6-1 to TRBJ1-5; TRBD1 is a possible D gene (6 bases). Germline assignment: CDR1 MNHNS and CDR2 SASEGT. There are 12 residues in the CDR3. V was clipped by 9 bases and J by 5 bases, with 11 bases between them. The CDR3 DNA sequence: TGTGCCAGTCACGCAGGGGATCAGCCCCAGCATTTT. Amino acids: CASHAGDQPQHF.

This clone has a single count. The CDR3 nucleotides are TGTGCCAGCAGATTAGCGAGCAGGAGGGTCACCGGGGAGCTGTTTTTT. Translating gives CASRLASRRVTGELFF. J is TRBJ2-2 and V is TRBV5-6, with a weak D call TRBD2 (6 bases). Germline assignment: CDR1 SGHDT and CDR2 YYEEEE. V was trimmed by 5 bases and J by 4 bases, leaving 18 bases between them. The CDR3 sequence is 16 residues long. The full variable domain, its missing parts supplied by reference TRBV5-6 and TRBJ2-2, is DAGVTQSPTHLIKTRGQQVTLRCSPKSGHDTVSWYQQALGQGPQFIFQYYEEEERQRGNFPDRFSGHQFPNYSSELNVNALLLGDSALYLCASRLASRRVTGELFFGEGSRLTVL.

The chain recombines TRBV7-9 with TRBJ1-1; a possible D gene is TRBD1 (5 bases). Trimming took off 5 bases at V and 0 bases at J, with 16 bases between the two ends. This CDR3 has 16 residues. Per germline, CDR1 SEHNR and CDR2 FQNEAQ (reference sequence). In DNA, the CDR3 is TGTGCCAGCAGCCGGGGGGATGGGGACGTGAACACTGAAGCTTTCTTT. Protein product: CASSRGDGDVNTEAFF. Looking up the rest from reference TRBV7-9 and TRBJ1-1 gives the full variable domain: DTGVSQNPRHKITKRGQNVTFRCDPISEHNRLYWYRQTLGQGPEFLTYFQNEAQLEKSRLLSDRFSAERPKGSFSTLEIQRTEQGDSAMYLCASSRGDGDVNTEAFFGQGTRLTVV.

The chain has TRBV10-3 and TRBJ1-1, with a possible D match to TRBD1 (6 bases). The CDR3 runs 17 residues. Germline CDR1 ENHRY, CDR2 SYGVKD. The ends were cut back, 6 bases at V and 6 bases at J, with 26 bases in the middle. This chain's CDR3 is CAIRKTQNWGGYAEAFF. The CDR3 DNA reads TGTGCCATCAGGAAAACCCAAAACTGGGGGGGCTACGCTGAAGCTTTCTTT.

The gene calls are TRBV6-6 and TRBJ2-7; 11 bases line up with TRBD2. The CDR3 is 13 amino acids. CDR1 and CDR2 (germline): MNHNY, SVGAGI (reference sequence). Germline trimming cut 6 bases from V and 5 bases from J; bases unmatched to any gene: 3. This chain's CDR3 is CASRGTSGHEQYF. In DNA form, the CDR3 reads TGTGCCAGCAGAGGGACTAGCGGCCACGAGCAGTACTTC.

The rearrangement joins TRBV27 to TRBJ1-6; weak D call: TRBD1 (6 bases). The length of the CDR3 is 14 residues. The germline V gene encodes CDR1 MNHEY and CDR2 SMNVEV (reference sequence). The V gene lost 3 bases and the J gene lost 7 bases, with 10 bases spanning the gap. The CDR3 spells CASSFGRGNSPLHF. The CDR3 DNA sequence: TGTGCCAGCAGTTTCGGAAGGGGGAATTCACCCCTCCACTTT.

The genes are TRBV5-6 and TRBJ2-5; the D gene is possibly TRBD1 (5 bases). The CDR3 spans 16 residues. Germline lookup yields CDR1 SGHDT and CDR2 YYEEEE. V dropped 5 bases and J dropped 9 bases, with 26 bases sitting between them. DNA for the CDR3: TGTGCCAGCAGTCGTGACAGAGCCAGGCCAGGATGGGCCCAGTACTTC. This encodes CASSRDRARPGWAQYF.

The J gene is TRBJ2-7, the V gene TRBV5-1; the D is unclear. The CDR3 is made up of 11 amino acids. Germline CDR1 and CDR2: SGHRS and YFSETQ. V lost 1 base and J lost 13, with 12 bases in between. The CDR3 region is CASSLTAVYYF. Written as DNA, the CDR3 is TGCGCCAGCAGCTTGACGGCGGTATATTACTTC.

The gene calls are TRBV28 and TRBJ1-5; D ambiguous. CDR1 is MDHEN, CDR2 SYDVKM, per germline. This CDR3 is built from 18 residues. V shed 2 bases and J shed 5 bases, with 22 bases lying between them. CDR3: CASSLVGVVIASDQPQHF. CDR3 sequence (DNA): TGTGCCAGCAGTTTAGTAGGAGTAGTTATAGCGTCGGATCAGCCCCAGCATTTT.

This clone has only one observation. CDR3 loop: CASSGGSLAKNIQYF. The CDR3 DNA follows: TGTGCCAGCAGCGGCGGTAGTTTAGCCAAAAACATTCAGTACTTC. The chain carries TRBV7-2 and TRBJ2-4; no firm D call. The CDR3 runs to 15 residues. Germline V gene sequence: CDR1 SGHTA, CDR2 FQGNSA. Between the trimmed V and J ends, which lost 5 bases and 0 bases, there was a span of 11 bases.

The chain recombines TRBV11-2 with TRBJ2-7, with D perhaps TRBD1 (5 bases). Trimming pared 5 bases from V and 3 bases from J, leaving 14 bases between. The germline V gene encodes CDR1 SGHAT and CDR2 FQNNGV. CDR3 size: 14 residues. CDR3 nucleotides: TGTGCCAGCAGCCCTATCGACAGATACTACGAGCAGTACTTC. Its translation is CASSPIDRYYEQYF.

The V and J genes are TRBV10-3 and TRBJ2-3; the D is unclear. The CDR3 totals 13 residues. V shed 10 bases and J shed 4 bases, with 15 bases lying between them. In germline, CDR1 is ENHRY, CDR2 SYGVKD. For the CDR3, the DNA is TGTGCCACCAAGCCGGTGGGCCCAGATACGCAGTATTTT. Its protein product is CATKPVGPDTQYF.

This chain links TRBV28 with TRBJ2-3; no reliable D call. From germline, CDR1 is MDHEN and CDR2 SYDVKM. V dropped 3 bases and J dropped 3 bases, with 7 bases sitting between them. The CDR3 has 13 residues. DNA for the CDR3: TGTGCCAGCAGTTTTATCTTGACAGATACGCAGTATTTT. It translates to CASSFILTDTQYF.

V usage is TRBV30 and J usage is TRBJ1-4, with a tentative D call TRBD1 (6 bases). CDR1 and CDR2 (germline): GTSNPN, SVGIG (reference sequence). The CDR3 length is 14 residues. The V and J ends lost 3 bases and 4 bases respectively, with 12 bases between them. The CDR3 is CAWSQGLINEKLFF. The CDR3 DNA follows: TGTGCCTGGAGCCAGGGGCTTATTAATGAAAAACTGTTTTTT.

The chain links TRBV18 to TRBJ1-3; D is uncertain. CDR1 KGHSH and CDR2 LQKENI come from the germline V gene. V lost 0 bases to trimming and J lost 0 bases, with 6 bases between them. This CDR3 comprises 15 residues. Written as DNA, the CDR3 is TGTGCCAGCTCACCACCTCGAGGCTCTGGAAACACCATATATTTT. It encodes CASSPPRGSGNTIYF.

The CDR3 is CASSIRGGGEKLFF. The DNA of the CDR3 is TGTGCCAGTAGTATCAGGGGCGGCGGTGAAAAACTGTTTTTT. This chain links TRBV19 with TRBJ1-4; maybe TRBD1 (6 bases). From germline, CDR1 is LNHDA and CDR2 SQIVND (reference sequence). Between the trimmed V and J ends, which lost 3 bases and 7 bases, there was a span of 12 bases. The CDR3 is 14 residues long.